The rows below give T cell receptor beta chains drawn from one sample of a study of blood T cell repertoires in COVID-19. Clones were read by immunoSEQ multiplex PCR, and TCRdb kept only the in-frame ones, dropping some. Among approximately 150,000 clones listed, about four fifths were seen once. The source material was peripheral blood. These receptors all stem from a woman aged 70-85 years who had recovered from COVID-19. The CDR3 runs from the conserved cysteine through the conserved F or W. The order of the fields is CDR3 DNA, CDR3 protein, J gene, D gene, V gene, clone size. D genes are given only for firm matches. Clone sizes are given selectively: once, few, many, or a class where the clone is expanded.

DNA: TGTGCCAGCGCTAGGGGCACCGGGGAGCTGTTTTTT
CDR3: CASARGTGELFF
J: TRBJ2-2
D: .
V: TRBV7-8
size: .

DNA: TGTGCCAGCAGCCCGCCAGTCCTCCACTCTGGAAACACCATATATTTT
CDR3: CASSPPVLHSGNTIYF
J: TRBJ1-3
D: .
V: TRBV7-2
size: .

DNA: TGTGCCAGCAACCCTAGCGGGAGGGCCGCGAATGAGCAGTTCTTC
CDR3: CASNPSGRAANEQFF
J: TRBJ2-1
D: TRBD2
V: TRBV28
size: .

DNA: TGTGCCAGTATCGGGCGGGGTCCCTTGGAAAAACTGTTTTTT
CDR3: CASIGRGPLEKLFF
J: TRBJ1-4
D: .
V: TRBV19
size: .

DNA: TGTGCCAGCAGACCAGGATTCCTCTATGGCTACACCTTC
CDR3: CASRPGFLYGYTF
J: TRBJ1-2
D: .
V: TRBV12-3/TRBV12-4
size: .

DNA: TGTGCCAGCAGCTTACCCGGGGGCGAGCAGTACTTC
CDR3: CASSLPGGEQYF
J: TRBJ2-7
D: .
V: TRBV7-2
size: .

DNA: TGTGCCAGCTCAGCCCAACAGGGCCGGAACACTGAAGCTTTCTTT
CDR3: CASSAQQGRNTEAFF
J: TRBJ1-1
D: .
V: TRBV18
size: .

DNA: TGTGCCAGCAGCGCGACAGGAGGCTACGAGCAGTACTTC
CDR3: CASSATGGYEQYF
J: TRBJ2-7
D: .
V: TRBV2
size: .

DNA: TGTGCCAGCAGTTCCCCGGGACAACGAGGCACCGGGGAGCTGTTTTTT
CDR3: CASSSPGQRGTGELFF
J: TRBJ2-2
D: .
V: TRBV6-2/TRBV6-3
size: .

DNA: TGTGCCAGCAGCCGACAGGGCACCGGGGAGCTGTTTTTT
CDR3: CASSRQGTGELFF
J: TRBJ2-2
D: TRBD1
V: TRBV14
size: .

DNA: TGCGCCAGCAGCCAACCTAGCGGGAGCTCCTACGAGCAGTACTTC
CDR3: CASSQPSGSSYEQYF
J: TRBJ2-7
D: TRBD2
V: TRBV4-1
size: once

DNA: TGTGCCAGCAGCTTAGTGTCAGGGGGCCCCTACGAGCAGTACTTC
CDR3: CASSLVSGGPYEQYF
J: TRBJ2-7
D: TRBD1
V: TRBV11-2
size: .

DNA: TGTGCCACCAGTGATTTGGGGCGGGTGGAGACCCAGTACTTC
CDR3: CATSDLGRVETQYF
J: TRBJ2-5
D: .
V: TRBV24-1
size: .

DNA: TGTGCCAGCAGCAGCGGACCAGGGGGCTATGGCTACACCTTC
CDR3: CASSSGPGGYGYTF
J: TRBJ1-2
D: TRBD1
V: TRBV7-2
size: .

DNA: TGTGCCAGCAGCTCCCCCGACTATGGCTACACCTTC
CDR3: CASSSPDYGYTF
J: TRBJ1-2
D: .
V: TRBV5-4
size: .

DNA: TGTGCCTCCGGGGGGTCCTACAATGAGCAGTTCTTC
CDR3: CASGGSYNEQFF
J: TRBJ2-1
D: TRBD2
V: TRBV27
size: .

DNA: TGTGCCAGCAGCCAAAACGCTGGGGCCACCTGGGAGACCCAGTACTTC
CDR3: CASSQNAGATWETQYF
J: TRBJ2-5
D: .
V: TRBV11-2
size: .